This T cell receptor beta chain was sequenced during a study of response to subunit inactivated influenza vaccine. Looked up from germline, CDR1 is MNHEY and CDR2 is SVGEGT. V was pared by 7 bases and J by 3 bases, with 23 bases of the junction left unmatched. The CDR3 sequence is 20 residues long. TCRdb fed the RT-PCR reads into MiXCR, producing one record per CDR3 protein. Of 500,000 to 700,000 distinct CDR3 sequences in the sample, approximately 20% were seen once. This same sample was also part of a study on T cells expressing NK-cell markers. That investigation notes: TCR beta cDNA was made by 5'RACE template switching with UMIs. According to the study, TCR beta repertoires originated from sorted CD3+CD56+NKG2C+, CD3+CD56+NKG2C- and CD3+CD56-NKG2C+ T cells. Seven HCMV-seropositive donors and one seronegative donor made up the eight sequenced donors.

The source was CD4+ T cells sorted from PBMCs, collected about 12 days after vaccination. The origin of this receptor is a man aged 50 to 59 who received an inactivated influenza vaccine. This sequence joins TRBV6-2 or TRBV6-3 and TRBJ2-7; TRBD2 matches at 11 bases. The CDR3 DNA follows: TGTGCCAGCACCTCACATGTCGGACTAGCGGGTGGAAACAGGAACTACGAGCAGTACTTC. Amino acids: CASTSHVGLAGGNRNYEQYF.